The present entry profiles one T cell receptor (beta chain) with its context. Its specificity is unknown. The source of the sample is a study of ipilimumab plus nivolumab after autologous stem cell transplantation. Points from the study as a whole: TCR repertoire, Treg phenotype and gut microbiota reportedly support more study of this approach.

Only in-frame clones appear in the TCRdb table, and some are missing; sequencing was by immunoSEQ multiplex PCR. The data contain around 21,000 clones, around 82% of them singletons. This CDR3 comprises 16 residues. V lost 3 bases, J lost 5 bases, and 12 bases stayed unmatched. CDR1 and CDR2 (germline): KGHSH, LQKENI. The specimen comprised PBMCs, sampled in a trial of ipilimumab plus nivolumab as post-transplant consolidation. The chain carries TRBV18 and TRBJ1-1, with 7 nucleotides matching TRBD1. The TCR comes from a male donor with diffuse large B-cell lymphoma. CDR3 loop: CASSPKRAGGGTEAFF. CDR3 DNA sequence: TGTGCCAGCTCACCCAAACGTGCAGGGGGAGGAACTGAAGCTTTCTTT. The full variable domain, completed using reference TRBV18 and TRBJ1-1, is NAGVMQNPRHLVRRRGQEARLRCSPMKGHSHVYWYRQLPEEGLKFMVYLQKENIIDESGMPKERFSAEFPKEGPSILRIQQVVRGDSAAYFCASSPKRAGGGTEAFFGQGTRLTVV.